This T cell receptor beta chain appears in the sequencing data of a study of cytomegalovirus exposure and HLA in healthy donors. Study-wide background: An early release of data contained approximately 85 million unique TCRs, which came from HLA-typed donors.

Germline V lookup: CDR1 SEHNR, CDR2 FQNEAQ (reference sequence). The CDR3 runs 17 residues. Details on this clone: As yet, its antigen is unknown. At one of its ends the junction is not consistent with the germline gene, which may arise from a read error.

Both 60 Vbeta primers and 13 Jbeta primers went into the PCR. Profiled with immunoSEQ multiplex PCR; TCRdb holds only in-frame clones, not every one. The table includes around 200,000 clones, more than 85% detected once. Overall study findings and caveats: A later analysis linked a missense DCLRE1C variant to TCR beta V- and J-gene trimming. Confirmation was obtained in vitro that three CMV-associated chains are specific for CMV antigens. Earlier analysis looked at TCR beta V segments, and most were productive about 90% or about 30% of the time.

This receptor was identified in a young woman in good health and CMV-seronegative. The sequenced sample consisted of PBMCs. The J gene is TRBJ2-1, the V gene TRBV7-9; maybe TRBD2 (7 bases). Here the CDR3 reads CSSSLGGGRKTSNEQFF. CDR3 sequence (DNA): TGTTCCAGCAGCTTAGGGGGGGGGAGGAAGACGAGCAATGAGCAGTTCTTC.